This is a list of T cell receptor beta chains from one sample in a study of shared clonotypes between healthy human individuals. Libraries were prepared by immunoSEQ multiplex PCR; TCRdb keeps only in-frame clonotypes and omits some of them. The table includes around 2,000,000 clones, 90% to 95% detected once. Sequenced: naive CD4+ T cells sorted from blood. The receptors shown here come from a man in his late teens or twenties in good health. Both conserved end residues are trimmed from each CDR3.

V: TRBV19
J: TRBJ1-2
CDR3: ASSMVPSRGYT

V: TRBV18
J: TRBJ1-5
CDR3: ASSPDRGNQPQH

V: TRBV7-2
J: TRBJ2-2
CDR3: ASSSNRGSGELF

V: TRBV6-5
J: TRBJ2-3
CDR3: ASSDTGNTDTQY

V: TRBV9
J: TRBJ2-5
CDR3: ASSAGTSAQETQY

V: TRBV7-2
J: TRBJ2-7
CDR3: ASSQERTSDSYEQY

V: TRBV30
J: TRBJ1-1
CDR3: AWSPTAPRAF

V: TRBV5-1
J: TRBJ2-5
CDR3: ASSLWEGEEETQY

V: TRBV9
J: TRBJ2-3
CDR3: ASSSDQGMRSTDTQY

V: TRBV6-1
J: TRBJ1-1
CDR3: AVCGGYTEAF

V: TRBV2
J: TRBJ2-7
CDR3: ASSPNSWTGKDEQY

V: TRBV5-4
J: TRBJ2-1
CDR3: ASSPGTSGGPSYNEQF

V: TRBV6-5
J: TRBJ2-7
CDR3: ASGRGTDKGYEQY

V: TRBV5-4
J: TRBJ2-3
CDR3: ASSLDGRDTDTQY

V: TRBV19
J: TRBJ1-6
CDR3: ASISTGTGNSPLH

V: TRBV6-1
J: TRBJ2-5
CDR3: ASSPGLQRRETQY

V: TRBV7-8
J: TRBJ2-7
CDR3: ASSLGGQGAYEQY

V: TRBV12-5
J: TRBJ1-1
CDR3: ASGLTGTGRTEAF

V: TRBV5-1
J: TRBJ1-1
CDR3: ASSLPPGLSLNTEAF

V: TRBV2
J: TRBJ2-7
CDR3: ASKLSSYEQY

V: TRBV5-1
J: TRBJ2-1
CDR3: ASSPRTGRDEQF

V: TRBV6-1
J: TRBJ2-3
CDR3: ATTRDVTDTQY

V: TRBV6-1
J: TRBJ2-7
CDR3: ASSEPGQGVYEQY